Listed below are T cell receptor beta chains from one sample, sequenced in a study of blood T cell repertoires in COVID-19. Using immunoSEQ multiplex PCR, the repertoire was profiled, and TCRdb retains in-frame clones only, with some absent. The repertoire holds about 360,000 clones, with about 83% as singletons. Sequencing was done on a sample of peripheral blood. The origin of the receptors is a man between 25 and 39 years old with active or convalescent COVID-19. The CDR3 runs from the conserved cysteine through the conserved F or W. D genes are given only for firm matches. Expanded clones get a size class; other rows say once, few or many, or leave the size out.

J gene: TRBJ1-2
D gene: .
clone size: .
CDR3 length: 14
V gene: TRBV5-5
CDR3 protein: CASSLSTADYGYTF
CDR3 DNA: TGTGCCAGCAGCTTGTCGACAGCAGACTATGGCTACACCTTC

J gene: TRBJ1-4
D gene: TRBD1
clone size: few
CDR3 length: 17
V gene: TRBV7-9
CDR3 protein: CASSLEGAGSLGEKLFF
CDR3 DNA: TGTGCCAGCAGCTTAGAGGGGGCGGGCAGTCTTGGTGAAAAACTGTTTTTT

J gene: TRBJ2-7
D gene: TRBD1
clone size: many
CDR3 length: 14
V gene: TRBV30
CDR3 protein: CACSPGGTGVEQYF
CDR3 DNA: TGTGCCTGTTCCCCGGGCGGGACAGGGGTCGAGCAGTACTTC

J gene: TRBJ2-1
D gene: TRBD2
clone size: .
CDR3 length: 16
V gene: TRBV3-1/TRBV3-2
CDR3 protein: CASSQATSGASDEQFF
CDR3 DNA: TGTGCCAGCAGCCAAGCCACTAGCGGGGCATCCGATGAGCAGTTCTTC

J gene: TRBJ1-4
D gene: TRBD1
clone size: .
CDR3 length: 15
V gene: TRBV5-1
CDR3 protein: CASSIRTGDPEKLFF
CDR3 DNA: TGCGCCAGCAGCATAAGGACAGGGGATCCTGAAAAACTGTTTTTT

J gene: TRBJ1-2
D gene: TRBD1
clone size: .
CDR3 length: 17
V gene: TRBV6-6
CDR3 protein: CASSRRTGVSFNYGYTF
CDR3 DNA: TGTGCCAGCAGTCGAAGGACAGGGGTTTCTTTCAACTATGGCTACACCTTC

J gene: TRBJ2-2
D gene: TRBD2
clone size: .
CDR3 length: 19
V gene: TRBV7-9
CDR3 protein: CASSPRLAGALRDTGELFF
CDR3 DNA: TGTGCCAGCAGCCCCAGACTAGCGGGGGCCCTCCGGGACACCGGGGAGCTGTTTTTT

J gene: TRBJ1-2
D gene: TRBD1
clone size: .
CDR3 length: 17
V gene: TRBV18
CDR3 protein: CASSPDFGQGANYGYTF
CDR3 DNA: TGTGCCAGCTCACCAGATTTTGGACAGGGGGCTAACTATGGCTACACCTTC

J gene: TRBJ2-7
D gene: TRBD1
clone size: .
CDR3 length: 16
V gene: TRBV19
CDR3 protein: CASSTRGQGASYEQYF
CDR3 DNA: TGTGCCAGTAGTACCCGAGGACAGGGGGCGTCCTACGAGCAGTACTTC

J gene: TRBJ2-1
D gene: .
clone size: .
CDR3 length: 16
V gene: TRBV11-2
CDR3 protein: CASSFILVARSNEQFF
CDR3 DNA: TGTGCCAGCAGCTTTATACTAGTTGCCCGCAGCAATGAGCAGTTCTTC

J gene: TRBJ1-4
D gene: .
clone size: .
CDR3 length: 16
V gene: TRBV7-2
CDR3 protein: CASSLVKQTSNEKLFF
CDR3 DNA: TGTGCCAGCAGCTTAGTCAAACAGACAAGTAATGAAAAACTGTTTTTT

J gene: TRBJ1-6
D gene: .
clone size: .
CDR3 length: 16
V gene: TRBV18
CDR3 protein: CASSPRGRGSDSPLHF
CDR3 DNA: TGTGCCAGCTCACCAAGAGGCAGGGGCAGCGATTCACCCCTCCACTTT

J gene: TRBJ1-2
D gene: TRBD1
clone size: few
CDR3 length: 13
V gene: TRBV3-1/TRBV3-2
CDR3 protein: CASSQDRTGGYTF
CDR3 DNA: TGTGCCAGCAGCCAAGATAGGACAGGCGGCTACACCTTC

J gene: TRBJ2-2
D gene: .
clone size: .
CDR3 length: 13
V gene: TRBV6-2/TRBV6-3
CDR3 protein: CASSSPMSGELFF
CDR3 DNA: TGTGCCAGCAGTTCCCCTATGTCCGGGGAGCTGTTTTTT

J gene: TRBJ1-4
D gene: .
clone size: .
CDR3 length: 15
V gene: TRBV14
CDR3 protein: CASSRYAGGDEKLFF
CDR3 DNA: TGTGCCAGCAGCCGCTATGCGGGTGGGGATGAAAAACTGTTTTTT

J gene: TRBJ1-6
D gene: TRBD1
clone size: few
CDR3 length: 14
V gene: TRBV2
CDR3 protein: CASSGDRANSPLHF
CDR3 DNA: TGTGCCAGCAGTGGAGACAGGGCTAATTCACCCCTCCACTTT

J gene: TRBJ2-3
D gene: .
clone size: .
CDR3 length: 12
V gene: TRBV13
CDR3 protein: CASSGLTDTQYF
CDR3 DNA: TGTGCCAGCAGCGGACTCACAGATACGCAGTATTTT

J gene: TRBJ1-6
D gene: .
clone size: .
CDR3 length: 13
V gene: TRBV3-1/TRBV3-2
CDR3 protein: CASSQQYNSPLHF
CDR3 DNA: TGTGCCAGCAGCCAACAATATAATTCACCCCTCCACTTT

J gene: TRBJ1-1
D gene: TRBD1
clone size: .
CDR3 length: 14
V gene: TRBV11-3
CDR3 protein: CASSLGTGGGEAFF
CDR3 DNA: TGTGCCAGCAGCTTAGGGACAGGGGGAGGTGAAGCTTTCTTT

J gene: TRBJ2-4
D gene: TRBD1
clone size: .
CDR3 length: 19
V gene: TRBV5-4
CDR3 protein: CASSFDRDRFNTAKNIQYF
CDR3 DNA: TGTGCCAGCAGCTTCGACCGGGACAGGTTCAACACAGCCAAAAACATTCAGTACTTC

J gene: TRBJ1-2
D gene: .
clone size: .
CDR3 length: 12
V gene: TRBV12-3/TRBV12-4
CDR3 protein: CASTPGGDGYTF
CDR3 DNA: TGTGCCAGCACCCCTGGAGGCGACGGCTACACCTTC

J gene: TRBJ2-1
D gene: TRBD2
clone size: .
CDR3 length: 13
V gene: TRBV6-5
CDR3 protein: CASTVVAGSKQFF
CDR3 DNA: TGTGCCAGCACCGTCGTAGCGGGATCGAAGCAGTTCTTC

J gene: TRBJ2-2
D gene: .
clone size: .
CDR3 length: 15
V gene: TRBV11-2
CDR3 protein: CASTHWVAGTGELFF
CDR3 DNA: TGTGCCAGCACCCATTGGGTCGCGGGTACCGGGGAGCTGTTTTTT

J gene: TRBJ1-3
D gene: .
clone size: .
CDR3 length: 15
V gene: TRBV7-2
CDR3 protein: CASRRTASTGNTIYF
CDR3 DNA: TGTGCCAGCAGACGGACAGCATCCACTGGAAACACCATATATTTT

J gene: TRBJ1-2
D gene: .
clone size: .
CDR3 length: 14
V gene: TRBV15
CDR3 protein: CATSRDRLGDGYTF
CDR3 DNA: TGTGCCACCAGCAGAGATCGTTTAGGGGATGGCTACACCTTC

J gene: TRBJ2-2
D gene: TRBD2
clone size: .
CDR3 length: 15
V gene: TRBV15
CDR3 protein: CATSKGTSGTGELFF
CDR3 DNA: TGTGCCACCAGCAAAGGGACTAGCGGGACCGGGGAGCTGTTTTTT

J gene: TRBJ1-5
D gene: .
clone size: .
CDR3 length: 11
V gene: TRBV6-4
CDR3 protein: CATLGGQPQHF
CDR3 DNA: TGTGCCACCTTGGGCGGGCAGCCCCAGCATTTT

J gene: TRBJ2-1
D gene: .
clone size: .
CDR3 length: 15
V gene: TRBV11-2
CDR3 protein: CASSFGGLPYNEQFF
CDR3 DNA: TGTGCCAGCAGCTTTGGAGGACTACCCTACAATGAGCAGTTCTTC

J gene: TRBJ1-1
D gene: TRBD1
clone size: .
CDR3 length: 15
V gene: TRBV28
CDR3 protein: CASSLWDRGDTEAFF
CDR3 DNA: TGTGCCAGCAGTTTATGGGACAGGGGTGACACTGAAGCTTTCTTT

J gene: TRBJ1-4
D gene: .
clone size: once
CDR3 length: 14
V gene: TRBV19
CDR3 protein: CASSKQDYPEKLFF
CDR3 DNA: TGTGCCAGTAGTAAGCAGGATTATCCCGAAAAACTGTTTTTT

J gene: TRBJ2-1
D gene: TRBD2
clone size: .
CDR3 length: 19
V gene: TRBV7-9
CDR3 protein: CASIGGLAGGPSSYNEQFF
CDR3 DNA: TGTGCCAGCATCGGAGGACTAGCGGGAGGCCCTAGCTCCTACAATGAGCAGTTCTTC

J gene: TRBJ2-7
D gene: .
clone size: .
CDR3 length: 16
V gene: TRBV6-5
CDR3 protein: CASSYPPEGVRPEQYF
CDR3 DNA: TGTGCCAGCAGTTACCCCCCTGAGGGAGTAAGACCCGAGCAGTACTTC

J gene: TRBJ1-2
D gene: .
clone size: .
CDR3 length: 17
V gene: TRBV11-2
CDR3 protein: CASSLAGANTFRYGYTF
CDR3 DNA: TGTGCCAGCAGCTTAGCAGGGGCCAACACATTCCGCTATGGCTACACCTTC

J gene: TRBJ2-7
D gene: TRBD2
clone size: .
CDR3 length: 13
V gene: TRBV12-3/TRBV12-4
CDR3 protein: CASSFGGSREQYF
CDR3 DNA: TGTGCCAGCAGTTTCGGGGGGAGTCGGGAGCAGTACTTC

J gene: TRBJ1-4
D gene: TRBD1
clone size: .
CDR3 length: 15
V gene: TRBV7-8
CDR3 protein: CASSPTTGGREKLFF
CDR3 DNA: TGTGCCAGCAGCCCCACGACAGGGGGCCGGGAAAAACTGTTTTTT

J gene: TRBJ2-5
D gene: TRBD2
clone size: few
CDR3 length: 16
V gene: TRBV19
CDR3 protein: CASSAPHGGEGETQYF
CDR3 DNA: TGTGCCAGTAGTGCCCCTCACGGGGGGGAGGGAGAGACCCAGTACTTC

J gene: TRBJ2-1
D gene: .
clone size: .
CDR3 length: 18
V gene: TRBV11-2
CDR3 protein: CASSSQRRGLAGYNEQFF
CDR3 DNA: TGTGCCAGCAGCTCCCAGCGCAGGGGGCTAGCGGGGTACAATGAGCAGTTCTTC

J gene: TRBJ1-6
D gene: .
clone size: .
CDR3 length: 13
V gene: TRBV10-3
CDR3 protein: CAIKRLDNSPLHF
CDR3 DNA: TGTGCCATCAAGAGATTGGATAATTCACCCCTCCACTTT

J gene: TRBJ1-2
D gene: .
clone size: .
CDR3 length: 16
V gene: TRBV4-1
CDR3 protein: CASSQEGSLPREGYTF
CDR3 DNA: TGCGCCAGCAGCCAAGAAGGTAGTTTACCTCGGGAAGGCTACACCTTC

J gene: TRBJ2-1
D gene: .
clone size: .
CDR3 length: 14
V gene: TRBV20-1
CDR3 protein: CSASSGGGYNEQFF
CDR3 DNA: TGCAGTGCTAGTAGCGGAGGAGGGTACAATGAGCAGTTCTTC

J gene: TRBJ1-1
D gene: .
clone size: .
CDR3 length: 11
V gene: TRBV30
CDR3 protein: CAWSVRGEAFF
CDR3 DNA: TGTGCCTGGAGTGTACGAGGTGAAGCTTTCTTT

J gene: TRBJ2-2
D gene: .
clone size: .
CDR3 length: 15
V gene: TRBV27
CDR3 protein: CASRERQAPTGELFF
CDR3 DNA: TGTGCCAGCAGAGAGCGACAGGCCCCCACCGGGGAGCTGTTTTTT

J gene: TRBJ1-1
D gene: TRBD1
clone size: .
CDR3 length: 15
V gene: TRBV4-1
CDR3 protein: CASSRVGQRNTEAFF
CDR3 DNA: TGCGCCAGCAGCCGGGTGGGACAGAGGAACACTGAAGCTTTCTTT

J gene: TRBJ2-3
D gene: .
clone size: .
CDR3 length: 15
V gene: TRBV28
CDR3 protein: CASSFVGGRTDTQYF
CDR3 DNA: TGTGCCAGCAGTTTTGTAGGGGGAAGGACAGATACGCAGTATTTT

J gene: TRBJ1-6
D gene: TRBD1
clone size: .
CDR3 length: 16
V gene: TRBV4-3
CDR3 protein: CASSQGPGQASSPLHF
CDR3 DNA: TGCGCCAGCAGCCAAGGGCCGGGACAGGCAAGTTCACCCCTCCACTTT

J gene: TRBJ2-7
D gene: TRBD1
clone size: .
CDR3 length: 15
V gene: TRBV9
CDR3 protein: CASSVEQGAKYEQYF
CDR3 DNA: TGTGCCAGCAGCGTAGAACAGGGGGCTAAGTACGAGCAGTACTTC

J gene: TRBJ1-1
D gene: .
clone size: few
CDR3 length: 14
V gene: TRBV7-9
CDR3 protein: CASSLPGLNTEAFF
CDR3 DNA: TGTGCCAGCAGCTTACCGGGGTTGAACACTGAAGCTTTCTTT

J gene: TRBJ2-1
D gene: .
clone size: .
CDR3 length: 13
V gene: TRBV19
CDR3 protein: CASSVQRYNEQFF
CDR3 DNA: TGTGCCAGTAGTGTCCAGAGGTACAATGAGCAGTTCTTC

J gene: TRBJ2-5
D gene: .
clone size: .
CDR3 length: 14
V gene: TRBV4-1
CDR3 protein: CASRPRTAEETQYF
CDR3 DNA: TGCGCCAGCAGGCCCCGGACAGCCGAAGAGACCCAGTACTTC

J gene: TRBJ2-5
D gene: .
clone size: .
CDR3 length: 13
V gene: TRBV9
CDR3 protein: CASGLGLQGTQYF
CDR3 DNA: TGTGCCAGCGGGTTGGGACTTCAAGGGACCCAGTACTTC

J gene: TRBJ2-3
D gene: TRBD2
clone size: .
CDR3 length: 15
V gene: TRBV27
CDR3 protein: CASSWGGGLPDTQYF
CDR3 DNA: TGTGCCAGCAGTTGGGGCGGGGGGCTACCCGATACGCAGTATTTT

J gene: TRBJ2-3
D gene: TRBD2
clone size: .
CDR3 length: 15
V gene: TRBV7-9
CDR3 protein: CASSSGGPSTDTQYF
CDR3 DNA: TGTGCCAGCAGCAGCGGGGGGCCTAGCACAGATACGCAGTATTTT

J gene: TRBJ2-7
D gene: TRBD2
clone size: .
CDR3 length: 15
V gene: TRBV5-8
CDR3 protein: CASSFGLASYYEQYF
CDR3 DNA: TGTGCCAGCAGTTTCGGACTAGCGTCCTACTACGAGCAGTACTTC